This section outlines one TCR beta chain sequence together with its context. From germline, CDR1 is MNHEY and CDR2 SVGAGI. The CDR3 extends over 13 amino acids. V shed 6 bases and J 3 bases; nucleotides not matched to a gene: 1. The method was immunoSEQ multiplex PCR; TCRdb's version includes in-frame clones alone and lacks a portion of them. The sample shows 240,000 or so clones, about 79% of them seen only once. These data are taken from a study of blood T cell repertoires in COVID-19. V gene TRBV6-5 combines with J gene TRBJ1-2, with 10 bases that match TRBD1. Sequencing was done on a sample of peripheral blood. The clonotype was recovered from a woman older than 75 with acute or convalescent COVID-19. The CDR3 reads CASSGTGDYGYTF. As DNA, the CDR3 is TGTGCCAGCAGCGGGACAGGGGACTATGGCTACACCTTC.